The T cell receptor (beta chain) described here comes from a study of response to subunit inactivated influenza vaccine. Notes on the study in general: Authors suggested few new T cells are recruited by each seasonal influenza vaccination.

Per the germline V gene, CDR1 is ENHRY and CDR2 is SYGVKD. This CDR3 has 17 amino acids. Between the trimmed V and J ends, which lost 0 bases and 4 bases, there was a span of 15 bases. TCRdb itself ran the RT-PCR reads through MiXCR, one entry per CDR3 protein. The table lists roughly 160,000 distinct CDR3 sequences, 11% of them singletons. Concerning this clonotype itself: Antigen: not known.

The clonotype originates from a man between 45 and 60 years old who received an inactivated influenza vaccine. The genes are TRBV10-3 and TRBJ2-2; D remains unclear. The sequenced sample was non-naive T cells sorted from PBMCs, obtained about 6 weeks after vaccination. The CDR3, as DNA: TGTGCCATCAGTGAGTCGATGCGAGTAGGTGTCACCGGGGAGCTGTTTTTT. This translates into CAISESMRVGVTGELFF.